Many counts were recorded for the clone carrying this T cell receptor beta chain. V was clipped by 7 bases and J by 6 bases, with 19 bases between them. The CDR3 has 13 residues. Germline loops: CDR1 DFQATT, CDR2 SNEGSKA (reference sequence). The authors extracted at least 5.5 micrograms of total RNA per sample. A J-beta primer mix and a sample-barcoded 5' primer were used in a second PCR of about 7 to 12 cycles. TCRdb used MiXCR to reprocess the 5' RACE reads, holding one entry per CDR3 protein. The sample shows around 1.7 million distinct CDR3 sequences, approximately 28% of them seen only once. These data originate in a study of blood T cells in healthy people across ages.

Material for sequencing was blood. The gene calls are TRBV20-1 and TRBJ2-7; D unresolved. This TCR was recovered from a woman aged 25 to 39 in good health. CDR3 sequence reads: CSVPTWKGSEQYF. The CDR3 DNA reads TGCAGTGTACCTACCTGGAAGGGAAGCGAGCAGTACTTC.